This TCR beta chain was sequenced during a study of CD8 T cells in ankylosing spondylitis. Findings of the study overall: It appeared that ankylosing spondylitis blood was characterized by a TCR beta motif of fewer than 10 highly homologous variants. With a CD8+ phenotype, disease-linked clones were relatively rare in peripheral blood. Matched synovial fluid from ankylosing spondylitis patients was reported to be enriched for disease-linked clones.

Quantitative 5'-RACE was performed with molecular barcodes, and it yielded the TCR beta libraries. MiXCR, run by TCRdb on the 5' RACE reads, gives a single entry per CDR3 protein. The profile shows 200,000 to 250,000 distinct CDR3 sequences, about 7% of them singletons. Germline values: CDR1 MDHEN, CDR2 SYDVKM. The CDR3 contains 16 residues. Losses at the gene ends were 7 bases for V and 3 bases for J; bases not matched to a gene: 13. This clonotype was observed at least ten times. Its antigen is still unknown. The origin of this receptor is a male donor with ankylosing spondylitis. The chain couples TRBV28 to TRBJ2-7; 9 nucleotides line up with TRBD1. The sequenced sample consisted of blood, either unsorted or a sorted T cell fraction (not recorded which). The CDR3 loop is CASTEDWGQGFYEQYF. In DNA form, the CDR3 reads TGTGCCAGCACTGAGGATTGGGGACAGGGCTTCTACGAGCAGTACTTC.